This T cell receptor (beta chain) came from a study of blood T cell repertoires in COVID-19. As originally analysed: Nucleated cell number was recorded as an estimate derived from reference gene primer amplification. TCRdb keeps only in-frame clones here, not all; method: immunoSEQ multiplex PCR. V, J and clone size were drawn from that table, and D and trimming were deduced from the DNA. The table includes about 230,000 clones, around 83% detected once. The TCR was taken from a man in his forties or fifties with acute or convalescent COVID-19. Material for sequencing was peripheral blood.

CDR3 amino acids: CASRGANTGELFF. As DNA, the CDR3 is TGTGCCAGCCGGGGGGCGAACACCGGGGAGCTGTTTTTT. This sequence joins TRBV6-5 and TRBJ2-2; 7 nucleotides line up with TRBD2. The germline V gene encodes CDR1 MNHEY and CDR2 SVGAGI. V shed 8 bases and J 0 bases; nucleotides not matched to a gene: 0. The CDR3 sequence is 13 residues long.